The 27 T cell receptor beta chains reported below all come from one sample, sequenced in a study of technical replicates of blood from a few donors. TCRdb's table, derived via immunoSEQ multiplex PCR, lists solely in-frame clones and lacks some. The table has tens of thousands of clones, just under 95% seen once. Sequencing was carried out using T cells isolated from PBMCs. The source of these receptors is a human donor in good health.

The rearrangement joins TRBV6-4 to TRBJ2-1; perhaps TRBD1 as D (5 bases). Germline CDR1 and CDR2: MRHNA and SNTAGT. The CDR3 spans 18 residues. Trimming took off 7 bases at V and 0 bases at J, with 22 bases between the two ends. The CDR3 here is CASTQTPGPDSSYNEQFF. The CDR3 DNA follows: TGTGCCAGCACCCAAACCCCAGGGCCGGATAGCTCCTACAATGAGCAGTTCTTC.

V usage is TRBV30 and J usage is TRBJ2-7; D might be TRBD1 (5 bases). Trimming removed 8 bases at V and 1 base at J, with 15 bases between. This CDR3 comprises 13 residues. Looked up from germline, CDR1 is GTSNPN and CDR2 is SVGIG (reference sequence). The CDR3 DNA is TGTGCCGGGGATGCAGGGCAATCCTACGAGCAGTACTTC. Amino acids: CAGDAGQSYEQYF.

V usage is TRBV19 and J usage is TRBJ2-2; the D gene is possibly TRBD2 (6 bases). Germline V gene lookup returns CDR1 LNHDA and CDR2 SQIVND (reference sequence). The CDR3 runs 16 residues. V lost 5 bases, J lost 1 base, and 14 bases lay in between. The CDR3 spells CASSGRDWRNTGELFF. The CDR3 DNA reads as TGTGCCAGTAGTGGCCGGGACTGGAGGAACACCGGGGAGCTGTTTTTT.

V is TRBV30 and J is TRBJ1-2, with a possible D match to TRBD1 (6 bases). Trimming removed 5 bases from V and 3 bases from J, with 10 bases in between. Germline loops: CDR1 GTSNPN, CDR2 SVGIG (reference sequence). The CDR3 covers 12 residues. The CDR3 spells CAWDRQDYGYTF. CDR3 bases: TGTGCCTGGGATAGACAGGACTATGGCTACACCTTC.

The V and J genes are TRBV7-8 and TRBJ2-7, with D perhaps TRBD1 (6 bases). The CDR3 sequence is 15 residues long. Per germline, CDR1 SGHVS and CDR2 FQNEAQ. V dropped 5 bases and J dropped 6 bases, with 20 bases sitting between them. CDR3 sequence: CASSPETGFLSEQYF. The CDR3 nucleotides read TGTGCCAGCAGCCCCGAGACAGGATTCCTTTCCGAGCAGTACTTC.

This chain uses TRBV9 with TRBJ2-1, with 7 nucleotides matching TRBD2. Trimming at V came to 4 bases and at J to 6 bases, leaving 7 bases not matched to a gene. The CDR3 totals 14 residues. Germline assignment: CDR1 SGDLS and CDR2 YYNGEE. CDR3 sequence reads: CASSPTPGGNEQFF. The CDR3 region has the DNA TGTGCCAGCAGCCCCACCCCGGGGGGCAATGAGCAGTTCTTC.

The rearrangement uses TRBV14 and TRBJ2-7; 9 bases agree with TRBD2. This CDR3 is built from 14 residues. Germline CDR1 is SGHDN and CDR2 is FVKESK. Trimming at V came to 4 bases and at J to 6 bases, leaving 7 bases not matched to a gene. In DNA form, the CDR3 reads TGTGCCAGCAGCCCCGGACTAGCGATCGGCGAGCAGTACTTC. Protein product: CASSPGLAIGEQYF.

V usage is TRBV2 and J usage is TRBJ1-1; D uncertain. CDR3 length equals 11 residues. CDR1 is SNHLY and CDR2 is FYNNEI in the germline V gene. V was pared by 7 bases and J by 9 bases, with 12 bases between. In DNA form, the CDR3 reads TGTGCCAGCACCGGACTTGAGAAAGCTTTCTTT. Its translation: CASTGLEKAFF.

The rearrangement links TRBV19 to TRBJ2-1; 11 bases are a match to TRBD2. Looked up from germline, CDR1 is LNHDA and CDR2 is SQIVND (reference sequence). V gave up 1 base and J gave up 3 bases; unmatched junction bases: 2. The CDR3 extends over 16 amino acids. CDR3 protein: CASSIGTSGYYNEQFF. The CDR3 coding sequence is TGTGCCAGTAGTATAGGGACTAGCGGGTACTACAATGAGCAGTTCTTC.

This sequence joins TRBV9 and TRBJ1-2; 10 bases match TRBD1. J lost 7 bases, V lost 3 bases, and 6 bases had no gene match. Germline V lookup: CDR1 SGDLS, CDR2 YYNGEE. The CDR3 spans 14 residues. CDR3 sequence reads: CASSGTGGNSGYTF. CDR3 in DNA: TGTGCCAGCAGCGGGACAGGGGGTAATAGTGGCTACACCTTC.

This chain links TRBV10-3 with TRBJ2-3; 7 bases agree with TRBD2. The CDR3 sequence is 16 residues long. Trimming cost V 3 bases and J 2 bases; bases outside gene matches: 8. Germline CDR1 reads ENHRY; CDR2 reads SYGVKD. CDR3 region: CAISDSGTTHTDTQYF. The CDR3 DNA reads TGTGCCATCAGTGATTCCGGGACTACGCACACAGATACGCAGTATTTT.

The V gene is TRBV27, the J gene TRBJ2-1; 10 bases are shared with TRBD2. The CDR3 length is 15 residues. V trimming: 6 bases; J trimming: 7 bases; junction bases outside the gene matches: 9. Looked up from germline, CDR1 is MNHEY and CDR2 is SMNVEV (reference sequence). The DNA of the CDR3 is TGTGCCAGCAGCCCCCTAGCGGGAGTTGGGAATGAGCAGTTCTTC. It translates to CASSPLAGVGNEQFF.

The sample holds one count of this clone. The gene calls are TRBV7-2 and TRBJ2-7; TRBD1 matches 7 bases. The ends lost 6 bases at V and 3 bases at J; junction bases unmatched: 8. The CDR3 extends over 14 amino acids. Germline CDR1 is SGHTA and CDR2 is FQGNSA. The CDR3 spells CASSSDREVYEQYF. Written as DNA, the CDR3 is TGTGCCAGCAGTTCAGACAGGGAAGTCTACGAGCAGTACTTC.

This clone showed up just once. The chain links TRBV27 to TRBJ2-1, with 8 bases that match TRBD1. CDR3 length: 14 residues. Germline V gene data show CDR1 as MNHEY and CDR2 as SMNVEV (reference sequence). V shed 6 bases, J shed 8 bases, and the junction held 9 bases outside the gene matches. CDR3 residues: CASRKDRVGDEQFF. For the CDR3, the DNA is TGTGCCAGCAGAAAGGACAGGGTTGGCGATGAGCAGTTCTTC.

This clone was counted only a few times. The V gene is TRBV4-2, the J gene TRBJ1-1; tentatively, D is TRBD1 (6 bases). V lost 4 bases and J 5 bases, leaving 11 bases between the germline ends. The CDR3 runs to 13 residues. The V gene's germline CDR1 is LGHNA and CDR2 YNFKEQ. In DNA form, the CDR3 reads TGTGCCAGCAGCCCACAGGGATTAACTGAAGCTTTCTTT. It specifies CASSPQGLTEAFF.

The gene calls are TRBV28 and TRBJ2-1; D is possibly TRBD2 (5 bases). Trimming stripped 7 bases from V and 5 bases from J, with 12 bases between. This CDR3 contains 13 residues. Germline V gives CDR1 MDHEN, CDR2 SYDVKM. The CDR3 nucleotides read TGTGCCAGCAATAGGGTGAGGGACAATGAGCAGTTCTTC. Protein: CASNRVRDNEQFF.

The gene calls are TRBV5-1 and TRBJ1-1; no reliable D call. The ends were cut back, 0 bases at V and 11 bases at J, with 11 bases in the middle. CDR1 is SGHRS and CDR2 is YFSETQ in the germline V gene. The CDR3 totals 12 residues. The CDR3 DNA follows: TGCGCCAGCAGCTTGGATGGAGATCCGGCTTTCTTT. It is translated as CASSLDGDPAFF. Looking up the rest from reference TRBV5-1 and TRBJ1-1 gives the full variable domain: KAGVTQTPRYLIKTRGQQVTLSCSPISGHRSVSWYQQTPGQGLQFLFEYFSETQRNKGNFPGRFSGRQFSNSRSEMNVSTLELGDSALYLCASSLDGDPAFFGQGTRLTVV.

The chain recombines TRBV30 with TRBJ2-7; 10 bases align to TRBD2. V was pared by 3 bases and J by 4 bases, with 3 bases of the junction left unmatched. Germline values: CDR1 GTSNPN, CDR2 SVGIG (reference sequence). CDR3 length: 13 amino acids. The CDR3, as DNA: TGTGCCTGGAGCCGACTAGCGGGTTACGAGCAGTACTTC. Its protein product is CAWSRLAGYEQYF.

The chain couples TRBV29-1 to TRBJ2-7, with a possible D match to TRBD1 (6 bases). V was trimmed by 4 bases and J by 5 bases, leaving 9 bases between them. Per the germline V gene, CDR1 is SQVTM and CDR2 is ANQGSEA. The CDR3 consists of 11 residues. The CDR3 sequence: CSVGPGDEQYF. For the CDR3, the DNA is TGCAGCGTTGGTCCAGGGGACGAGCAGTACTTC.

CDR3 DNA sequence: TGTGCCAGCAGTCCTAACAGCTACGAGCAGTACTTC. Translating it yields CASSPNSYEQYF. The gene calls are TRBV27 and TRBJ2-7; D gene ambiguous. The V gene's germline CDR1 is MNHEY and CDR2 SMNVEV (reference sequence). The CDR3 is 12 amino acids. With 5 bases removed from V and 3 bases from J, the gap between germline ends came to 8 bases.

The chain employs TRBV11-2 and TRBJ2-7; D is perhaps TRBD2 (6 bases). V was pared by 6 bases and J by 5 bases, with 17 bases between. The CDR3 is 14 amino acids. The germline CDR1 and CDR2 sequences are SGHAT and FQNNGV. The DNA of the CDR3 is TGTGCCAGCAGTCGAGGACGGGAGATCGACGAGCAGTACTTC. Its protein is CASSRGREIDEQYF.

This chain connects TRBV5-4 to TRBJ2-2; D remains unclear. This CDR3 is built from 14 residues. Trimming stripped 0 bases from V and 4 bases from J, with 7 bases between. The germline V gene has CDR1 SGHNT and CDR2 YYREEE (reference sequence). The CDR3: CASSLGASTGELFF. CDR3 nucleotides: TGTGCCAGCAGCTTGGGGGCCAGCACCGGGGAGCTGTTTTTT. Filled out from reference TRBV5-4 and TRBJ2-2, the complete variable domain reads ETGVTQSPTHLIKTRGQQVTLRCSSQSGHNTVSWYQQALGQGPQFIFQYYREEENGRGNFPPRFSGLQFPNYSSELNVNALELDDSALYLCASSLGASTGELFFGEGSRLTVL.

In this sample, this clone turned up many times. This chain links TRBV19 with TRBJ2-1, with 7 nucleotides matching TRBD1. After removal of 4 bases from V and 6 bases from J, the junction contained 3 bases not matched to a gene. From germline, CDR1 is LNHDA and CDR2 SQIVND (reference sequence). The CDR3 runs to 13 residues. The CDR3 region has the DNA TGTGCCAGTAGTAGGGACAGATTCAATGAGCAGTTCTTC. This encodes CASSRDRFNEQFF.

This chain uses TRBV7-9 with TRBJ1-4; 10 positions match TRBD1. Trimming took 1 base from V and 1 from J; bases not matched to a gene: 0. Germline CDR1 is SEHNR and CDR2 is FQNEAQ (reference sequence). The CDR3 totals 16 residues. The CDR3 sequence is CASSLGTGGTNEKLFF. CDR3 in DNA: TGTGCCAGCAGCTTAGGGACAGGGGGAACTAATGAAAAACTGTTTTTT.

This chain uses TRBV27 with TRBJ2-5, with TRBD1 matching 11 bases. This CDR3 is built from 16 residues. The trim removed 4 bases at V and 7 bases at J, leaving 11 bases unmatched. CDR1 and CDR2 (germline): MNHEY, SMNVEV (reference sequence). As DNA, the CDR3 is TGTGCCAGCAGTTCCCCCTGGACAGGGGGCGTCGGGACCCAGTACTTC. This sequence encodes CASSSPWTGGVGTQYF.

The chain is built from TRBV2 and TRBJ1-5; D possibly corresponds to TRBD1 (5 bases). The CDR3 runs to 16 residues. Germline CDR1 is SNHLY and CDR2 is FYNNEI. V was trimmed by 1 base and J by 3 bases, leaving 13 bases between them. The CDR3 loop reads CASSEGTDTYNQPQHF. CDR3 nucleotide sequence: TGTGCCAGCAGTGAAGGGACGGACACGTACAATCAGCCCCAGCATTTT.

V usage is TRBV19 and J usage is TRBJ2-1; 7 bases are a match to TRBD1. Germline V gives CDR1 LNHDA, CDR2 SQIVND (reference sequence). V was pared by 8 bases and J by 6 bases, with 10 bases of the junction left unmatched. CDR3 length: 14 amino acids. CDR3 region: CASRGDRDPNEQFF. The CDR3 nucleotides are TGTGCCAGTCGCGGAGACAGGGACCCCAATGAGCAGTTCTTC. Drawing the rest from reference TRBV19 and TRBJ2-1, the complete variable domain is DGGITQSPKYLFRKEGQNVTLSCEQNLNHDAMYWYRQDPGQGLRLIYYSQIVNDFQKGDIAEGYSVSREKKESFPLTVTSAQKNPTAFYLCASRGDRDPNEQFFGPGTRLTVL.